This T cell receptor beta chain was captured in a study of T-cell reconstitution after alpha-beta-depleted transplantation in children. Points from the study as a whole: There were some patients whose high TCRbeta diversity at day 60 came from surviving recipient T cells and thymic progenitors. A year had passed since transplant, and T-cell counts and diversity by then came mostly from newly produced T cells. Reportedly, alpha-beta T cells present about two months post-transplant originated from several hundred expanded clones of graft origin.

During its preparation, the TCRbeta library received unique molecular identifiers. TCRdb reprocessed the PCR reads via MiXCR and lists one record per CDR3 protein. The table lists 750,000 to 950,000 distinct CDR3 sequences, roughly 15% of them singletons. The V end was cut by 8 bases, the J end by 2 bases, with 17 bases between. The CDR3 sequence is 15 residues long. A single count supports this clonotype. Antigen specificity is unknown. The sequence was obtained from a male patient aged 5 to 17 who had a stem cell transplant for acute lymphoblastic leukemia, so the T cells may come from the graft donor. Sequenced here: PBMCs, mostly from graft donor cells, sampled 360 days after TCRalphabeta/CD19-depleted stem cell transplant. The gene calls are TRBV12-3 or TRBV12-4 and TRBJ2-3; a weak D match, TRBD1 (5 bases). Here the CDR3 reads CASGVGPRPTDTQYF. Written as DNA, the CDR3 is TGTGCCAGCGGAGTGGGGCCAAGGCCCACAGATACGCAGTATTTT.